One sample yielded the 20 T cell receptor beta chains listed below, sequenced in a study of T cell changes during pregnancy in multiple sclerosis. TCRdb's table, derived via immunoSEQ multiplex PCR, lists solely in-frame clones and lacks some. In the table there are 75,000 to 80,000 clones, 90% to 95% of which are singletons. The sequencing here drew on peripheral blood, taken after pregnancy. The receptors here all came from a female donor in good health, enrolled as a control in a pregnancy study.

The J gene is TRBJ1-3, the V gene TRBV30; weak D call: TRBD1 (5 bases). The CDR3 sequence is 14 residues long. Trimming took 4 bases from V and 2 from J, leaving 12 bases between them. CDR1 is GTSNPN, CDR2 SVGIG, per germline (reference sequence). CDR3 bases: TGTGCCTGGACGCAGGGTGTAGCTGGAAACACCATATATTTT. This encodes CAWTQGVAGNTIYF. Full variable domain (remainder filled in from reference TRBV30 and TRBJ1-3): SQTIHQWPATLVQPVGSPLSLECTVEGTSNPNLYWYRQAAGRGLQLLFYSVGIGQISSEVPQNLSASRPQDRQFILSSKKLLLSDSGFYLCAWTQGVAGNTIYFGEGSWLTVV.

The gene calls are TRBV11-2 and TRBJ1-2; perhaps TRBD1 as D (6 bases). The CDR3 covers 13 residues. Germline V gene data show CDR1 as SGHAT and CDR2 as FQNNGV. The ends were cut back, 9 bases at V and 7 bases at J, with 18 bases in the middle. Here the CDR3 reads CASQGSGESGYTF. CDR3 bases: TGTGCCAGTCAGGGGTCAGGGGAGTCTGGCTACACCTTC.

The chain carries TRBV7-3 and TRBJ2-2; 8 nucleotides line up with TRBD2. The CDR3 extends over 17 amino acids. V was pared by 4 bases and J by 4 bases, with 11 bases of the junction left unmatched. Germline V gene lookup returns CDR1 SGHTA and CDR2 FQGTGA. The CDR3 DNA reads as TGTGCCAGCAGCTCTTTTCATCGGGGGGGGGCCACCGGGGAGCTGTTTTTT. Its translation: CASSSFHRGGATGELFF.

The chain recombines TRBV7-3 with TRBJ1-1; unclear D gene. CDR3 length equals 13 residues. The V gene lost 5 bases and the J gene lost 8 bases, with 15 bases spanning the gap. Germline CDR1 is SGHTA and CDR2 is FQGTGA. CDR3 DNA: TGTGCCAGCAGCCCCACCTTGGCCCACGAAGCTTTCTTT. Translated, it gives CASSPTLAHEAFF. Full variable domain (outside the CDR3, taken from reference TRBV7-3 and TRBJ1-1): GAGVSQTPSNKVTEKGKYVELRCDPISGHTALYWYRQSLGQGPEFLIYFQGTGAADDSGLPNDRFFAVRPEGSVSTLKIQRTERGDSAVYLCASSPTLAHEAFFGQGTRLTVV.

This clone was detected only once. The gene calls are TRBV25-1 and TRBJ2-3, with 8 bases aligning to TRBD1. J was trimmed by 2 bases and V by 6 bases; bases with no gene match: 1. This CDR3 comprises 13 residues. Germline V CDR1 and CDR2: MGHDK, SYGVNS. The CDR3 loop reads CASRDRATDTQYF. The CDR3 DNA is TGTGCCAGCAGGGACAGGGCCACAGATACGCAGTATTTT.

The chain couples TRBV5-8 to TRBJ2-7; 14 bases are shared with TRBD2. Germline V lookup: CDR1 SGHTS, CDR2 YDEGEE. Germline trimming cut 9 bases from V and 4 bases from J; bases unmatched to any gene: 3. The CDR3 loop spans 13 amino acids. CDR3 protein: CATRTSGRYEQYF. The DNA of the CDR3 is TGTGCCACCAGGACTAGCGGGAGGTACGAGCAGTACTTC.

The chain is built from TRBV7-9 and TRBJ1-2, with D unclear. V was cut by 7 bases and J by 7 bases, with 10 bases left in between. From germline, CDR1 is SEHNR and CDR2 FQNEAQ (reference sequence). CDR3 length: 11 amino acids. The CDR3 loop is CASTPGGGYTF. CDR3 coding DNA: TGTGCCAGCACCCCGGGTGGTGGCTACACCTTC. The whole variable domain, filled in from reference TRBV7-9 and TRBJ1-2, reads DTGVSQNPRHKITKRGQNVTFRCDPISEHNRLYWYRQTLGQGPEFLTYFQNEAQLEKSRLLSDRFSAERPKGSFSTLEIQRTEQGDSAMYLCASTPGGGYTFGSGTRLTVV.

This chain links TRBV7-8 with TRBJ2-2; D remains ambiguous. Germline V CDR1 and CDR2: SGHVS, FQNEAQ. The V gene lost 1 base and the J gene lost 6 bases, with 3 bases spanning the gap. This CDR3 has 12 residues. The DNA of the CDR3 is TGTGCCAGCAGCTTAGTCTCCGGGGAGCTGTTTTTT. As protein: CASSLVSGELFF.

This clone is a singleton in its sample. The CDR3 spells CASSSVAGVTSYEQYF. DNA for the CDR3: TGTGCCAGCAGCTCCGTAGCGGGGGTGACGTCCTACGAGCAGTACTTC. The V and J genes are TRBV11-2 and TRBJ2-7; 9 nucleotides match TRBD2. Unmatched junction bases numbered 8, after V lost 4 bases and J lost 1 base. This CDR3 is 16 amino acids long. Germline CDR1 reads SGHAT; CDR2 reads FQNNGV.

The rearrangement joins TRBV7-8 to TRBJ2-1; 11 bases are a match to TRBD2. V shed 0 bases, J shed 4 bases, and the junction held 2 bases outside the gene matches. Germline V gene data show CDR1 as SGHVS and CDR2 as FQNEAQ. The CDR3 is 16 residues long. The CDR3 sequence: CASSLAGLADYNEQFF. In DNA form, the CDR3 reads TGTGCCAGCAGCTTAGCGGGACTAGCGGATTACAATGAGCAGTTCTTC.

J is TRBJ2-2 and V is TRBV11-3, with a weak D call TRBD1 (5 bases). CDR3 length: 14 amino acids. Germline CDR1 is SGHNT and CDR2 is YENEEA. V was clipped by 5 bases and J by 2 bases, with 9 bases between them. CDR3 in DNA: TGTGCCAGCAGCCAGACAGCAAACACCGGGGAGCTGTTTTTT. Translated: CASSQTANTGELFF.

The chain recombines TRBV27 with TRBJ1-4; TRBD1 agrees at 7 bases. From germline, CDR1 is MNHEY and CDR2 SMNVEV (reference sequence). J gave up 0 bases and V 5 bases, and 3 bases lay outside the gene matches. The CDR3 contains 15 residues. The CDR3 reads CASSGRGATNEKLFF. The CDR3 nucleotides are TGTGCCAGCAGTGGCAGGGGGGCAACTAATGAAAAACTGTTTTTT.

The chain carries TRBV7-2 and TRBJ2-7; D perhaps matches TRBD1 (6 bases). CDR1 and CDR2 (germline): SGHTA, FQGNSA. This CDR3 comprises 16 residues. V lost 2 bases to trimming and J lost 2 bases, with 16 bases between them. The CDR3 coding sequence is TGTGCCAGCAGCTTAAGCCCAGGACAGAGCCCCTACGAGCAGTACTTC. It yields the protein CASSLSPGQSPYEQYF.

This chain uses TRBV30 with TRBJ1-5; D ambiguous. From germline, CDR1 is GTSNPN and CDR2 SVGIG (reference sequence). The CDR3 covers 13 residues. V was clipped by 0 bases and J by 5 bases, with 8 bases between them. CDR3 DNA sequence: TGTGCCTGGAGTGTGAGGGCGGATCAGCCCCAGCATTTT. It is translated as CAWSVRADQPQHF.

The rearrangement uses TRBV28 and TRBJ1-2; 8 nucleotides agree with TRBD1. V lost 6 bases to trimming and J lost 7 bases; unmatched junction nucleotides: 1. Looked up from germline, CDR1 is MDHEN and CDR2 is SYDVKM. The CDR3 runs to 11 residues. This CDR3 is CASRTGVGYTF. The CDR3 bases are TGTGCCAGCAGGACAGGGGTTGGCTACACCTTC.

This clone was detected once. The CDR3 DNA follows: TGTGCCAGTAGTATAACCCACACCGGGGCCAACGTCCTGACTTTC. Protein sequence: CASSITHTGANVLTF. This chain joins TRBV19 and TRBJ2-6; D unclear. V shed 2 bases and J shed 4 bases, with 9 bases lying between them. This CDR3 has 15 amino acids. From germline, CDR1 is LNHDA and CDR2 SQIVND (reference sequence).

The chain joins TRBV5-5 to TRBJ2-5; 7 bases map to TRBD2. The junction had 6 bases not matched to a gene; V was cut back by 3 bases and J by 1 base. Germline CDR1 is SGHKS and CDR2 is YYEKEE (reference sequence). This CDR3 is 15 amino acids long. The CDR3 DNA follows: TGTGCCAGCAGCTCCCCCTGGGGGGGCCAAGAGACCCAGTACTTC. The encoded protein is CASSSPWGGQETQYF.

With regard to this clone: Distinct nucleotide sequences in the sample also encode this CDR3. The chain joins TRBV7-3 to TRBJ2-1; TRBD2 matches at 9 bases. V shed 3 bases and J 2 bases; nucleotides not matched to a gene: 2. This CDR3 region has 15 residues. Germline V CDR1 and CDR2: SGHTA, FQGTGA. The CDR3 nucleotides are TGTGCCAGCAGCTTGGCGGGAGGGACCTACAATGAGCAGTTCTTC. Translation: CASSLAGGTYNEQFF.

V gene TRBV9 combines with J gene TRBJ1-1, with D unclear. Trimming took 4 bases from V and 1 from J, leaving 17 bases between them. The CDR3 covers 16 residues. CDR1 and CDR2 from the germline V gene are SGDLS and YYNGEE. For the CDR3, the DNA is TGTGCCAGCAGCCCCGCTAGAGGGCGAGGGAACACTGAAGCTTTCTTT. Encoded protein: CASSPARGRGNTEAFF.

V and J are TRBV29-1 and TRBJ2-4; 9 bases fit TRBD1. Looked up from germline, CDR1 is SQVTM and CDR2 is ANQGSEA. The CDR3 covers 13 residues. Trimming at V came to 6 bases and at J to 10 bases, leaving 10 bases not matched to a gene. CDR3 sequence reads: CSVHRPGTGIQYF. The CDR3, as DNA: TGCAGCGTCCATCGTCCCGGGACAGGGATTCAGTACTTC.